This T cell receptor (beta chain) was observed in a study of T-cell reconstitution after alpha-beta-depleted transplantation in children. Deletions cut 7 bases from V and 7 bases from J, with 14 bases between. This CDR3 has 13 residues. Preparation of the TCRbeta library was carried out with unique molecular identifiers. One entry per CDR3 protein, called by TCRdb with MiXCR from the PCR reads. The sample shows over 300,000 distinct CDR3 sequences, about 9.3% of them seen only once. The J gene is TRBJ2-1, the V gene TRBV12-3 or TRBV12-4, with D uncertain. This material consisted of PBMCs from the stem cell graft donor, taken from the stem cell graft. The TCR comes from a human donor who donated a stem cell graft to a child with acute lymphoblastic leukemia. The CDR3 DNA reads as TGTGCCAGCACGGGCCGCTTCGGTAATGAGCAGTTCTTC. This encodes CASTGRFGNEQFF.